This T cell receptor (beta chain) was recorded in a study of T cell changes during pregnancy in multiple sclerosis. Measured with immunoSEQ multiplex PCR; TCRdb has only the in-frame clones, and not every one. The sample carries about 59,000 clones, about 87% recorded once. This clone was seen a single time. The CDR3 runs 11 residues. CDR1 DFQATT and CDR2 SNEGSKA come from the germline V gene (reference sequence). V gave up 3 bases and J gave up 8 bases, with 8 bases separating them. The receptor's source is a human donor whose cells served as feeder cells for cultures in a pregnancy study. This chain links TRBV20-1 with TRBJ2-4, with a tentative D call TRBD1 (6 bases). The sequencing input was peripheral blood from another person, used as feeder cells. The CDR3 DNA is TGCAGTGCTAGTAGACAGGACATTCAGTACTTC. Its protein product is CSASRQDIQYF.